A selection of T cell receptor beta chains follows, all from one sample in a study of T cell changes during pregnancy in multiple sclerosis. Measured with immunoSEQ multiplex PCR; TCRdb has only the in-frame clones, and not every one. The sample yields about 40,000 clones, approximately 92% seen once. The sequenced sample was CD4+ T cells from peripheral blood mononuclear cells, obtained in the first trimester of pregnancy. The receptor set was obtained from a female donor with multiple sclerosis, enrolled in a pregnancy study. The CDR3 runs from the conserved cysteine through the conserved F or W. A D gene is named only where the DNA matches it firmly. A clone size is listed for some rows: how often the clone was seen (once, few, many), or a class if it is expanded.

j_call: TRBJ1-5
clone_size: .
v_call: TRBV11-2
d_call: TRBD1
cdr3_nt: TGTGCCAGCAGAATGGACAGGGGCGCTAATCAGCCCCAGCATTTT
cdr3_aa: CASRMDRGANQPQHF

j_call: TRBJ2-1
clone_size: .
v_call: TRBV11-2
d_call: .
cdr3_nt: TGTGCCAGCAGCCCGGACAGCGGGATTGAGCAGTTCTTC
cdr3_aa: CASSPDSGIEQFF

j_call: TRBJ2-6
clone_size: .
v_call: TRBV29-1
d_call: TRBD2
cdr3_nt: TGCAGCGTTGAGGTGCGGGGGGCTGGGGCCAACGTCCTGACTTTC
cdr3_aa: CSVEVRGAGANVLTF

j_call: TRBJ1-5
clone_size: few
v_call: TRBV28
d_call: TRBD1
cdr3_nt: TGTGCCACTAAGACAGGGCGCCGTGGGAGCAATCAGCCCCAGCATTTT
cdr3_aa: CATKTGRRGSNQPQHF

j_call: TRBJ1-5
clone_size: .
v_call: TRBV7-8
d_call: .
cdr3_nt: TGTGCCAGCAACTCCGGGACAAGGAATCAGCCCCAGCATTTT
cdr3_aa: CASNSGTRNQPQHF

j_call: TRBJ1-3
clone_size: .
v_call: TRBV29-1
d_call: .
cdr3_nt: TGCAGCGTTGGGGCGTCGGCTGGAAACACCATATATTTT
cdr3_aa: CSVGASAGNTIYF

j_call: TRBJ1-2
clone_size: .
v_call: TRBV7-2
d_call: TRBD1
cdr3_nt: TGTGCCAGCAGCCCGACAGGGGAATCCGGCTACACCTTC
cdr3_aa: CASSPTGESGYTF

j_call: TRBJ2-6
clone_size: .
v_call: TRBV19
d_call: .
cdr3_nt: TGTGCCAGTAGTATTCAGGTAACGAGCTCTGGGGCCAACGTCCTGACTTTC
cdr3_aa: CASSIQVTSSGANVLTF

j_call: TRBJ1-1
clone_size: .
v_call: TRBV18
d_call: .
cdr3_nt: TGTGCCAGCTCACCTCTAGGCGAAGGGGAAAACACTGAAGCTTTCTTT
cdr3_aa: CASSPLGEGENTEAFF

j_call: TRBJ1-2
clone_size: .
v_call: TRBV29-1
d_call: .
cdr3_nt: TGCAGCGTTGAAGACAGGATCACTAACTATGGCTACACCTTC
cdr3_aa: CSVEDRITNYGYTF

j_call: TRBJ1-1
clone_size: .
v_call: TRBV27
d_call: TRBD1
cdr3_nt: TGTGCCAGCAGACCACAGGGGACCGCTGAAGCTTTCTTT
cdr3_aa: CASRPQGTAEAFF

j_call: TRBJ2-2
clone_size: .
v_call: TRBV5-1
d_call: .
cdr3_nt: TGCGCCAGCAGCTTGGCTACACTAATCACCGGGGAGCTGTTTTTT
cdr3_aa: CASSLATLITGELFF

j_call: TRBJ1-6
clone_size: .
v_call: TRBV19
d_call: .
cdr3_nt: TGTGCCAGTATGGAGGGTCAGGATTCACCCCTCCACTTT
cdr3_aa: CASMEGQDSPLHF

j_call: TRBJ2-4
clone_size: once
v_call: TRBV2
d_call: .
cdr3_nt: TGTGCCAGCATCGTCAGGGGAACCAAAAACATTCAGTACTTC
cdr3_aa: CASIVRGTKNIQYF

j_call: TRBJ2-5
clone_size: .
v_call: TRBV27
d_call: TRBD2
cdr3_nt: TGTGCCAGCAGTCTTAGCGGGAGGGCGAGCGAGACCCAGTACTTC
cdr3_aa: CASSLSGRASETQYF

j_call: TRBJ2-1
clone_size: .
v_call: TRBV5-4
d_call: .
cdr3_nt: TGTGCCAGCAGCTTGGGGCGGGTCAATGAGCAGTTCTTC
cdr3_aa: CASSLGRVNEQFF

j_call: TRBJ2-1
clone_size: .
v_call: TRBV5-1
d_call: .
cdr3_nt: TGCGCCAGCATGAGGTCGGAGAACAATGAGCAGTTCTTC
cdr3_aa: CASMRSENNEQFF

j_call: TRBJ1-5
clone_size: .
v_call: TRBV6-6
d_call: .
cdr3_nt: TGTGCCGGCAGGGAGGACGGCAATCAGCCCCAGCATTTT
cdr3_aa: CAGREDGNQPQHF

j_call: TRBJ2-7
clone_size: .
v_call: TRBV28
d_call: .
cdr3_nt: TGTGCCAGCTTTTCAGGGGCAAACTACGAGCAGTACTTC
cdr3_aa: CASFSGANYEQYF

j_call: TRBJ1-6
clone_size: .
v_call: TRBV2
d_call: .
cdr3_nt: TGTGCCAGCAGTGAGCAACGAGGGCATTCACCCCTCCACTTT
cdr3_aa: CASSEQRGHSPLHF

j_call: TRBJ2-1
clone_size: .
v_call: TRBV19
d_call: TRBD1
cdr3_nt: TGTGCCAGTAGTTTAGGACAGGGGAATGGGAATGAGCAGTTCTTC
cdr3_aa: CASSLGQGNGNEQFF

j_call: TRBJ1-4
clone_size: once
v_call: TRBV5-6
d_call: .
cdr3_nt: TGTGCCAGCAGCAGTCTGCCACGCGGGGGGGAAAAACTGTTTTTT
cdr3_aa: CASSSLPRGGEKLFF

j_call: TRBJ2-1
clone_size: .
v_call: TRBV18
d_call: TRBD1
cdr3_nt: TGTGCCAGCTCCCGCCGGGACAGGGAGTCTTACAATGAGCAGTTCTTC
cdr3_aa: CASSRRDRESYNEQFF

j_call: TRBJ2-4
clone_size: many
v_call: TRBV4-1
d_call: TRBD2
cdr3_nt: TGCGCCAGCAGCGGACTAGGGTTTCTAGCCAAAAACATTCAGTACTTC
cdr3_aa: CASSGLGFLAKNIQYF

j_call: TRBJ1-6
clone_size: once
v_call: TRBV5-1
d_call: TRBD1
cdr3_nt: TGCGCCAGCAGCCCCGTCCCGGGACAGAGACCCCTCCACTTT
cdr3_aa: CASSPVPGQRPLHF

j_call: TRBJ2-5
clone_size: once
v_call: TRBV6-6
d_call: TRBD1
cdr3_nt: TGTGCCAGCAGGGACAGGGAAGAGACCCAGTACTTC
cdr3_aa: CASRDREETQYF

j_call: TRBJ2-7
clone_size: once
v_call: TRBV19
d_call: .
cdr3_nt: TGTGCCAGTAGTATAGTGGGAGCCTCCGAGCAGTACTTC
cdr3_aa: CASSIVGASEQYF

j_call: TRBJ2-3
clone_size: .
v_call: TRBV30
d_call: .
cdr3_nt: TGTGCCTGGACCGCGCTCTTCACAGATACGCAGTATTTT
cdr3_aa: CAWTALFTDTQYF

j_call: TRBJ2-3
clone_size: .
v_call: TRBV12-5
d_call: TRBD1
cdr3_nt: TGTGCTAGTGGTTTAGACAGGGAGACGTTTAGCACAGATACGCAGTATTTT
cdr3_aa: CASGLDRETFSTDTQYF

j_call: TRBJ1-5
clone_size: few
v_call: TRBV2
d_call: .
cdr3_nt: TGTGCCAGCAGGTACTTGAGCAATCAGCCCCAGCATTTT
cdr3_aa: CASRYLSNQPQHF

j_call: TRBJ1-2
clone_size: .
v_call: TRBV5-4
d_call: TRBD1
cdr3_nt: TGTGCCAGTACCCTTCTCTCGACAGGGGCCCTATTGAGGGACTATGGCTACACCTTC
cdr3_aa: CASTLLSTGALLRDYGYTF

j_call: TRBJ1-1
clone_size: .
v_call: TRBV6-1
d_call: .
cdr3_nt: TGTGCCAGCAGTGAAAGTGTGGCGGTGAACACTGAAGCTTTCTTT
cdr3_aa: CASSESVAVNTEAFF

j_call: TRBJ1-3
clone_size: .
v_call: TRBV5-1
d_call: TRBD1
cdr3_nt: TGCGCCAGCAGCTTGGTAACAGGGGATGGAAACACCATATATTTT
cdr3_aa: CASSLVTGDGNTIYF

j_call: TRBJ2-5
clone_size: .
v_call: TRBV9
d_call: TRBD2
cdr3_nt: TGTGCCAGCACTCTGGGACTAGCGATCGAGACCCAGTACTTC
cdr3_aa: CASTLGLAIETQYF

j_call: TRBJ1-1
clone_size: .
v_call: TRBV5-1
d_call: .
cdr3_nt: TGCGCCAGCAGCCGCGGCCGGGACAAATTTTTAGCTTTCTTT
cdr3_aa: CASSRGRDKFLAFF

j_call: TRBJ2-5
clone_size: .
v_call: TRBV7-9
d_call: .
cdr3_nt: TGTGCCAGCAGCTTACTTATCCGGGGGAGAGAGACCCAGTACTTC
cdr3_aa: CASSLLIRGRETQYF

j_call: TRBJ1-1
clone_size: .
v_call: TRBV6-5
d_call: TRBD1
cdr3_nt: TGTGCCAGCAGTTATGACAGGGTGGCTGAAGCTTTCTTT
cdr3_aa: CASSYDRVAEAFF

j_call: TRBJ1-6
clone_size: once
v_call: TRBV27
d_call: TRBD1
cdr3_nt: TGTGCCAGCCTTCATAGACAGGGGAATTCACCCCTCCACTTT
cdr3_aa: CASLHRQGNSPLHF

j_call: TRBJ2-5
clone_size: .
v_call: TRBV7-2
d_call: .
cdr3_nt: TGTGCCAGCAGCTATAAGCGGCAGCAAGAGACCCAGTACTTC
cdr3_aa: CASSYKRQQETQYF

j_call: TRBJ2-7
clone_size: .
v_call: TRBV5-1
d_call: TRBD2
cdr3_nt: TGCGCCAGCAGCCTAGACACTAGCGGGGGTATATACGAGCAGTACTTC
cdr3_aa: CASSLDTSGGIYEQYF

j_call: TRBJ1-5
clone_size: .
v_call: TRBV30
d_call: TRBD1
cdr3_nt: TGTGCCTGGAGTGTACGGGTGGTGGGCAGGGGGCGGTCTAGCAATCAGCCCCAGCATTTT
cdr3_aa: CAWSVRVVGRGRSSNQPQHF